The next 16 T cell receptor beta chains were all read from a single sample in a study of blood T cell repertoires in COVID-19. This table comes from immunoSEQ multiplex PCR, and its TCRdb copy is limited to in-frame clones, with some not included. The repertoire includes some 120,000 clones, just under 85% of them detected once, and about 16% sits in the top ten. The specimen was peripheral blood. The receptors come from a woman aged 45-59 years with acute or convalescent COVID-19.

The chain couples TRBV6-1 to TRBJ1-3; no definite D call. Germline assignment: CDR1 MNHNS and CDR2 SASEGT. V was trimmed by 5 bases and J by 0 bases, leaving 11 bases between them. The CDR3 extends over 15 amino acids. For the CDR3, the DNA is TGTGCCAGCAGTAGTACGGGAAACTCTGGAAACACCATATATTTT. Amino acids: CASSSTGNSGNTIYF.

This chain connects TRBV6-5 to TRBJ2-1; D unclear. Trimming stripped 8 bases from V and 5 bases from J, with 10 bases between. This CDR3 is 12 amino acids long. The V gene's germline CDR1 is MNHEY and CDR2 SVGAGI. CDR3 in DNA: TGTGCCAGCTTATCTACAGACAATGAGCAGTTCTTC. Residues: CASLSTDNEQFF.

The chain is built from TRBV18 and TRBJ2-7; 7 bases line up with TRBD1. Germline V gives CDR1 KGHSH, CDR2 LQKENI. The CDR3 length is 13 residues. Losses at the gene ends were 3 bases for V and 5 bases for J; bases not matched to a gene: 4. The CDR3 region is CASSPGTENEQYF. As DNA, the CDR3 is TGTGCCAGCTCACCTGGGACAGAAAACGAGCAGTACTTC.

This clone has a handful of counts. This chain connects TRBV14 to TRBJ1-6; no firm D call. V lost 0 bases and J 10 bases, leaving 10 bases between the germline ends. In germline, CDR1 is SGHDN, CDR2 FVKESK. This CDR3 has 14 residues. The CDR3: CASSQDQRYSPLHF. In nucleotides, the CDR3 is TGTGCCAGCAGCCAAGATCAACGGTACTCACCCCTCCACTTT.

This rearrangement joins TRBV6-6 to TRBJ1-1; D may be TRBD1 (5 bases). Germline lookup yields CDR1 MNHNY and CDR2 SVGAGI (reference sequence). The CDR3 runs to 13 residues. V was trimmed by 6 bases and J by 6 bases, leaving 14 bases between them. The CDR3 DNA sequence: TGTGCCAGCAGAGAGGTGGAGGGGTCTGAAGCTTTCTTT. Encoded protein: CASREVEGSEAFF.

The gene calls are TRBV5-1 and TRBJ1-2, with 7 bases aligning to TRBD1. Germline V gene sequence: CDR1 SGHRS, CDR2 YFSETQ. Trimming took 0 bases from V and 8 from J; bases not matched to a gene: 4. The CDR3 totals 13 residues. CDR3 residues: CASSLATGQGYTF. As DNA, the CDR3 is TGCGCCAGCAGCTTGGCGACAGGGCAAGGCTACACCTTC.

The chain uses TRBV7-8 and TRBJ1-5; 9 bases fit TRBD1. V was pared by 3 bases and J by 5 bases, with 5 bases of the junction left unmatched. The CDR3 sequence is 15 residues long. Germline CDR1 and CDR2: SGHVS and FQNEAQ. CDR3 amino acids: CASSLGDRAHQPQHF. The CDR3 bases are TGTGCCAGCAGCTTGGGGGACAGGGCGCATCAGCCCCAGCATTTT.

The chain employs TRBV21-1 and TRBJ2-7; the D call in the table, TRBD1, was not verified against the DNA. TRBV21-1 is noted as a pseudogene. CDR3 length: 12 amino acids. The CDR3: CASRQLGCEQYF. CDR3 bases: TGTGCCAGTAGACAGTTAGGCTGCGAGCAGTACTTC.

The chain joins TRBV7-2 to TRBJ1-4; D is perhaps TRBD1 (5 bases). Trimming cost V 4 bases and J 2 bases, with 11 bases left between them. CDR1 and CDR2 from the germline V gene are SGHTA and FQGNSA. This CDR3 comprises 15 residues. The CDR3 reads CASSYQGVTNEKLFF. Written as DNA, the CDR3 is TGTGCCAGCAGCTACCAAGGGGTGACTAATGAAAAACTGTTTTTT.

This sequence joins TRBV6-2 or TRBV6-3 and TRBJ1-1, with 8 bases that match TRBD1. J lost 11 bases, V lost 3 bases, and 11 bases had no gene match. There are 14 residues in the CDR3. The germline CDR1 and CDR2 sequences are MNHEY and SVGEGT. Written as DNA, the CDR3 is TGTGCCAGCAGTTATTCAACAGGGGGATCGATGGCTTTCTTT. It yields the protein CASSYSTGGSMAFF.

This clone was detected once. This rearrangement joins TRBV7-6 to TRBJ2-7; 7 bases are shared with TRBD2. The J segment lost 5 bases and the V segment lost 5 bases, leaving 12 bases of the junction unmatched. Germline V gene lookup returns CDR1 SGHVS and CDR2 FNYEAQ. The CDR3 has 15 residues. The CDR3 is CASSLLGGYGNEQYF. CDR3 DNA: TGTGCCAGCAGCCTTCTGGGGGGGTATGGGAACGAGCAGTACTTC.

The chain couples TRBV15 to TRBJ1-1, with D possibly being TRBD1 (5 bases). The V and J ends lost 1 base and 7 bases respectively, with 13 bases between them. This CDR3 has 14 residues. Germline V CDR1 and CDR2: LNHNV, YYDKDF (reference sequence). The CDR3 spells CATSRASGDGEAFF. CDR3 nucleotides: TGTGCCACCAGCAGAGCCTCGGGGGACGGTGAAGCTTTCTTT.

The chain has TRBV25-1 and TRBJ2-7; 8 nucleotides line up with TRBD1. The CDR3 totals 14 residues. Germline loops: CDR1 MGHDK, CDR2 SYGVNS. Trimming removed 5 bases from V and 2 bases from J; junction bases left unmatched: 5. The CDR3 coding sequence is TGTGCCAGCAGTACCGGGACAGGAGCCTACGAGCAGTACTTC. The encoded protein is CASSTGTGAYEQYF.

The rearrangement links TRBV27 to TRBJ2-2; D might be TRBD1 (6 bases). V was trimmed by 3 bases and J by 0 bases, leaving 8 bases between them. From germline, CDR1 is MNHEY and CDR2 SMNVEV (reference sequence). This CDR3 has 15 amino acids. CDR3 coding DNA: TGTGCCAGCAGTTTTCGGACAGCGAACACCGGGGAGCTGTTTTTT. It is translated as CASSFRTANTGELFF.

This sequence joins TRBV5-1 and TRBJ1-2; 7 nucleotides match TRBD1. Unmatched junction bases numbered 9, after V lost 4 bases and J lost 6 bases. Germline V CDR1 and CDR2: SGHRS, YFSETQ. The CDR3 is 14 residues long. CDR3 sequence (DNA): TGCGCCAGCAGCCCGGGGACAGTGATTGATGGCTACACCTTC. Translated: CASSPGTVIDGYTF.

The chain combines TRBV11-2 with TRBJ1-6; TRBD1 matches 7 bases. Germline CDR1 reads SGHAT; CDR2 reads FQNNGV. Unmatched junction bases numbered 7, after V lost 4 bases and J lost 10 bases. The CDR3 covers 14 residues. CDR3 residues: CASSSRQGQSPLHF. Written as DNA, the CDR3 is TGTGCCAGCAGCTCTAGACAGGGACAATCACCCCTCCACTTT.